The 10 T cell receptor beta chains below were found in one sample sequenced in a study of CD8 T cells in ankylosing spondylitis. Points from the study as a whole: Seemingly distinctive of ankylosing spondylitis blood was a TCR beta motif formed by eight highly homologous variants.

Their antigen targets remain unknown. From the 5' RACE reads, TCRdb called clonotypes with MiXCR, one entry per CDR3 protein. The sample yields some 700,000 distinct CDR3 sequences, 15% to 20% seen once. The specimen was blood, either unsorted or a sorted T cell fraction (not recorded which). These receptors all come from a male donor with ankylosing spondylitis.

This clonotype was observed a single time. The chain is built from TRBV7-9 and TRBJ1-1; D gene uncertain. Germline loops: CDR1 SEHNR, CDR2 FQNEAQ (reference sequence). V was cut by 3 bases and J by 4 bases, with 12 bases left in between. CDR3 length equals 14 residues. DNA for the CDR3: TGTGCCAGCAGCTTGGCATGGGTTGGCACTGAAGCTTTCTTT. Protein: CASSLAWVGTEAFF.

The J gene is TRBJ2-1, the V gene TRBV12-3 or TRBV12-4, with 8 bases aligning to TRBD2. V was clipped by 2 bases and J by 5 bases; unmatched bases: 5. This CDR3 has 15 amino acids. CDR3 nucleotides: TGTGCCAGCAGTTTACTGGGACTAGGAGACAATGAGCAGTTCTTC. Encoded protein: CASSLLGLGDNEQFF.

This clonotype was counted between two and nine times. This rearrangement joins TRBV20-1 to TRBJ2-2; 12 nucleotides line up with TRBD2. From germline, CDR1 is DFQATT and CDR2 SNEGSKA (reference sequence). J gave up 3 bases and V 6 bases, and 5 bases lay outside the gene matches. This CDR3 has 15 residues. The CDR3 loop is CSAPTSGSHTGELFF. CDR3 DNA: TGCAGTGCCCCGACTAGCGGGAGCCACACCGGGGAGCTGTTTTTT.

The chain employs TRBV11-3 and TRBJ1-1, with 8 bases lining up with TRBD1. Trimming cost V 5 bases and J 6 bases; bases outside gene matches: 14. CDR1 SGHNT and CDR2 YENEEA come from the germline V gene. This CDR3 is 16 amino acids long. The CDR3 here is CASSRSGQAVSAEAFF. The CDR3 nucleotides are TGTGCCAGCAGCCGTTCGGGACAGGCCGTATCGGCTGAAGCTTTCTTT.

The chain couples TRBV29-1 to TRBJ2-1; D is perhaps TRBD1 (5 bases). V lost 7 bases, J lost 0 bases, and 13 bases lay in between. Germline V CDR1 and CDR2: SQVTM, ANQGSEA. This CDR3 region has 14 residues. In nucleotides, the CDR3 is TGCAGCGCTCAAGGGGATTCCTCCTACAATGAGCAGTTCTTC. Protein product: CSAQGDSSYNEQFF.

This clonotype was observed a handful of times. The V gene is TRBV5-1, the J gene TRBJ1-1; TRBD1 might be the D (5 bases). Deletions cut 4 bases from V and 3 bases from J, with 19 bases between. The CDR3 runs 16 residues. Looked up from germline, CDR1 is SGHRS and CDR2 is YFSETQ. CDR3 residues: CASSPRVGVGDTEAFF. CDR3 DNA: TGCGCCAGCAGCCCCAGGGTCGGGGTCGGGGACACTGAAGCTTTCTTT.

The chain employs TRBV7-2 and TRBJ2-7; TRBD2 agrees at 13 bases. The CDR3 spans 16 residues. With V trimmed by 2 bases and J by 7 bases, 8 bases remained unmatched. Germline values: CDR1 SGHTA, CDR2 FQGNSA. The CDR3 DNA reads TGTGCCAGCAGCTTAAAACTAGCGGGAGGGCCGGTGGAGCAGTACTTC. Amino acids: CASSLKLAGGPVEQYF.

The chain uses TRBV29-1 and TRBJ2-7; the match to TRBD1 covers 7 bases. The CDR3 is 13 residues long. Germline CDR1 reads SQVTM; CDR2 reads ANQGSEA. Germline trimming cut 3 bases from V and 4 bases from J; bases unmatched to any gene: 6. CDR3 amino acids: CSVDEAGGYEQYF. DNA of the CDR3: TGCAGCGTTGATGAGGCAGGGGGATACGAGCAGTACTTC.

This chain joins TRBV5-1 and TRBJ2-7; 7 bases agree with TRBD1. Per the germline V gene, CDR1 is SGHRS and CDR2 is YFSETQ. The CDR3 is 15 residues long. The V segment lost 3 bases and the J segment 3 bases; nucleotides outside the gene matches: 9. The CDR3: CASSWTPGTDYEQYF. In DNA, the CDR3 is TGCGCCAGCAGCTGGACCCCCGGGACAGACTACGAGCAGTACTTC.

The chain joins TRBV7-2 to TRBJ2-1; no definite D call. CDR3 length: 13 amino acids. Between the trimmed V and J ends, which lost 3 bases and 5 bases, there was a span of 8 bases. Germline V gene lookup returns CDR1 SGHTA and CDR2 FQGNSA. The CDR3 DNA reads TGTGCCAGCAGCTTCCTGCCCAACAATGAGCAGTTCTTC. It specifies CASSFLPNNEQFF.